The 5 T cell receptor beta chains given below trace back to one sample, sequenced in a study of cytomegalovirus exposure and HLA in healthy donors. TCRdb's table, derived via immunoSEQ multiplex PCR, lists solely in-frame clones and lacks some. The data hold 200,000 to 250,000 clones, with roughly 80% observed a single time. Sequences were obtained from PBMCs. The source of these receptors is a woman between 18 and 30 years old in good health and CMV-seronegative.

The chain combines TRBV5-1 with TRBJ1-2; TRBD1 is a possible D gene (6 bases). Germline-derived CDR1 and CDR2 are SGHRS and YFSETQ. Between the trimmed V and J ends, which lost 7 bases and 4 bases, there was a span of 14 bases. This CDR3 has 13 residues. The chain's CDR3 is CASWDTLGYGYTF. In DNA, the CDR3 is TGCGCCAGCTGGGACACCCTTGGCTATGGCTACACCTTC.

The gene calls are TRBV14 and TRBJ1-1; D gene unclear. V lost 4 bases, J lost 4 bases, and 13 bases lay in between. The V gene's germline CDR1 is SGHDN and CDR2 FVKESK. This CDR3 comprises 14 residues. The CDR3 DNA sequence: TGTGCCAGCAGCCTCTTTGGAGGGTCCACTGAAGCTTTCTTT. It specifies CASSLFGGSTEAFF.

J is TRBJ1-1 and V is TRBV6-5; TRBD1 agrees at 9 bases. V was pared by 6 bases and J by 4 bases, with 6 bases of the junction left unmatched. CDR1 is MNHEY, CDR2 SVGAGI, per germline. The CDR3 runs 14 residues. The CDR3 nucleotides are TGTGCCAGCAGAGGGACAGGGAGTGGCACTGAAGCTTTCTTT. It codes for CASRGTGSGTEAFF.

CDR3 loop: CASSELGSRDNTGELFF. The DNA of the CDR3 is TGTGCCAGCAGTGAGTTGGGCTCTCGGGACAACACCGGGGAGCTGTTTTTT. V is TRBV25-1 and J is TRBJ2-2; D tentatively reads TRBD1 or TRBD2 (5 bases each). V was pared by 3 bases and J by 2 bases, with 16 bases between. CDR1 is MGHDK and CDR2 is SYGVNS in the germline V gene. The CDR3 covers 17 residues.

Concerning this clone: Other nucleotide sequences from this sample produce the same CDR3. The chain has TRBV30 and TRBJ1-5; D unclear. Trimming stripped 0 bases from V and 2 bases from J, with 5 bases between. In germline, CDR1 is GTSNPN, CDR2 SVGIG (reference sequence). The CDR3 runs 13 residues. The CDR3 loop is CAWSVGGNQPQHF. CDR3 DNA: TGTGCCTGGAGTGTGGGCGGCAATCAGCCCCAGCATTTT. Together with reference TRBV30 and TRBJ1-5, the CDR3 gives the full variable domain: SQTIHQWPATLVQPVGSPLSLECTVEGTSNPNLYWYRQAAGRGLQLLFYSVGIGQISSEVPQNLSASRPQDRQFILSSKKLLLSDSGFYLCAWSVGGNQPQHFGDGTRLSIL.